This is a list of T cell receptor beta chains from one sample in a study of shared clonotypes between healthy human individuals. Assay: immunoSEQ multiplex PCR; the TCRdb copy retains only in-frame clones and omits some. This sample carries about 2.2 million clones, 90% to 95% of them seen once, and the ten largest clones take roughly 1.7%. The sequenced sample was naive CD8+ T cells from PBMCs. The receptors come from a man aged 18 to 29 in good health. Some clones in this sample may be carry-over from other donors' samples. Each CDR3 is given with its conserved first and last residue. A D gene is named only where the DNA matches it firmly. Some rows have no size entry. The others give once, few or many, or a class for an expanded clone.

CDR3: CATEDTGELFF
DNA: TGCGCCACCGAGGACACCGGGGAGCTGTTTTTT
size: NA
V: TRBV5-1
J: TRBJ2-2
D: NA

CDR3: CASSPNPSYEQYF
DNA: TGCGCCAGCAGCCCCAACCCTAGCTACGAGCAGTACTTC
size: once
V: TRBV4-3
J: TRBJ2-7
D: NA

CDR3: CASRPSLDPYEQYF
DNA: TGTGCCAGCAGGCCGAGTCTAGATCCCTACGAGCAGTACTTC
size: NA
V: TRBV27
J: TRBJ2-7
D: NA

CDR3: CASSLGLGTSGNEQFF
DNA: TGTGCCAGCAGTTTAGGCCTGGGGACTAGCGGGAATGAGCAGTTCTTC
size: NA
V: TRBV27
J: TRBJ2-1
D: TRBD2

CDR3: CASSQDRGYNEQFF
DNA: TGCGCCAGCAGCCAAGATCGGGGCTACAATGAGCAGTTCTTC
size: NA
V: TRBV4-3
J: TRBJ2-1
D: NA

CDR3: CASSLSLGDSNQPQHF
DNA: TGTGCCAGCAGTTTATCTTTGGGGGATAGCAATCAGCCCCAGCATTTT
size: NA
V: TRBV27
J: TRBJ1-5
D: NA

CDR3: CASSGLTSTSYTDTQYF
DNA: TGTGCCAGCAGTGGACTGACTAGCACAAGCTACACAGATACGCAGTATTTT
size: NA
V: TRBV27
J: TRBJ2-3
D: TRBD2

CDR3: CASSEGGRVQRNTGELFF
DNA: TGTGCCAGCTCCGAGGGGGGGAGGGTACAGCGGAACACCGGGGAGCTGTTTTTT
size: NA
V: TRBV9
J: TRBJ2-2
D: NA

CDR3: CASSLSATGTGTAYEQYF
DNA: TGTGCCAGCAGTTTATCAGCGACCGGGACAGGGACTGCTTACGAGCAGTACTTC
size: NA
V: TRBV27
J: TRBJ2-7
D: TRBD1

CDR3: CASRFFRGDNEQYF
DNA: TGTGCCAGCAGATTTTTCAGGGGCGACAACGAGCAGTACTTC
size: NA
V: TRBV11-2
J: TRBJ2-7
D: NA

CDR3: CASSLGTGLLAGGSYEQYF
DNA: TGTGCCAGCAGCTTAGGAACCGGTTTACTAGCGGGAGGGTCCTACGAGCAGTACTTC
size: NA
V: TRBV7-6
J: TRBJ2-7
D: TRBD2

CDR3: CASSPGLGQYF
DNA: TGTGCCAGCAGTCCGGGACTAGGGCAGTACTTC
size: NA
V: TRBV27
J: TRBJ2-7
D: TRBD2

CDR3: CASSLTVRSYEQYF
DNA: TGTGCCAGCAGCTTAACTGTCAGGTCCTACGAGCAGTACTTC
size: NA
V: TRBV11-1
J: TRBJ2-7
D: NA

CDR3: CASSPDRGGQPQHF
DNA: TGTGCCAGCTCACCGGACAGGGGGGGACAGCCCCAGCATTTT
size: NA
V: TRBV18
J: TRBJ1-5
D: TRBD1

CDR3: CASSLGTSGNEQYF
DNA: TGTGCCAGCAGCTTAGGGACTAGCGGGAACGAGCAGTACTTC
size: NA
V: TRBV13
J: TRBJ2-7
D: TRBD2

CDR3: CASSLRFPNEKLFF
DNA: TGTGCCAGCAGTTTAAGATTTCCTAATGAAAAACTGTTTTTT
size: NA
V: TRBV27
J: TRBJ1-4
D: NA

CDR3: CSVEDREGTRVQFF
DNA: TGCAGCGTTGAAGATCGGGAGGGTACTAGAGTGCAGTTCTTC
size: NA
V: TRBV29-1
J: TRBJ2-1
D: TRBD2

CDR3: CASSPTLFVTKNEQFF
DNA: TGTGCCAGCAGCCCAACCCTCTTCGTTACCAAAAATGAGCAGTTCTTC
size: NA
V: TRBV7-8
J: TRBJ2-1
D: NA

CDR3: CASSEATGLAGDNEQFF
DNA: TGTGCCAGCAGTGAAGCAACTGGACTAGCGGGGGATAATGAGCAGTTCTTC
size: NA
V: TRBV6-1
J: TRBJ2-1
D: TRBD2

CDR3: CASSLEWTSGRAKDEQFF
DNA: TGCGCCAGCAGCTTGGAATGGACTAGCGGGAGGGCCAAGGATGAGCAGTTCTTC
size: NA
V: TRBV5-1
J: TRBJ2-1
D: TRBD2

CDR3: CASRGGSNTGELFF
DNA: TGTGCCAGCAGAGGGGGCTCGAACACCGGGGAGCTGTTTTTT
size: NA
V: TRBV7-2
J: TRBJ2-2
D: TRBD1

CDR3: CASSLGLAGAYQETQYF
DNA: TGTGCCAGCAGCTTGGGACTAGCGGGAGCCTACCAAGAGACCCAGTACTTC
size: NA
V: TRBV9
J: TRBJ2-5
D: TRBD2

CDR3: CASSEPGPPSSYEQYF
DNA: TGTGCCAGCAGTGAGCCGGGACCGCCGAGCTCCTACGAGCAGTACTTC
size: once
V: TRBV6-1
J: TRBJ2-7
D: NA

CDR3: CASSPTESGSPYNEQFF
DNA: TGTGCCAGCTCACCAACGGAAAGCGGGAGTCCCTACAATGAGCAGTTCTTC
size: NA
V: TRBV18
J: TRBJ2-1
D: TRBD2

CDR3: CASSLELGPSGHGELFF
DNA: TGTGCCAGCAGCTTAGAACTCGGTCCTAGCGGGCACGGGGAGCTGTTTTTT
size: NA
V: TRBV7-7
J: TRBJ2-2
D: TRBD2

CDR3: CASSATGYQETQYF
DNA: TGTGCCAGCAGCGCCACAGGGTACCAAGAGACCCAGTACTTC
size: once
V: TRBV5-6
J: TRBJ2-5
D: NA

CDR3: CASSSTRGRGEAFF
DNA: TGTGCCAGCAGCTCGACGAGGGGCCGCGGAGAAGCTTTCTTT
size: NA
V: TRBV7-9
J: TRBJ1-1
D: NA

CDR3: CASSLRVGNSLEANYGYTF
DNA: TGTGCCAGCAGCTTAAGAGTCGGTAATTCGCTGGAAGCTAACTATGGCTACACCTTC
size: NA
V: TRBV7-9
J: TRBJ1-2
D: NA

CDR3: CASSLSRTGVNTEAFF
DNA: TGTGCCAGCAGTTTATCCCGGACAGGGGTCAACACTGAAGCTTTCTTT
size: NA
V: TRBV27
J: TRBJ1-1
D: TRBD1